The 23 T cell receptor beta chains below all came from one sample that was sequenced in a study of blood T cell repertoires in COVID-19. Repertoires were generated with immunoSEQ multiplex PCR, while TCRdb's copy carries only in-frame clones and drops some. The table has about 97,000 clones, 87% seen once. The sample consisted of peripheral blood. Receptors originate from a human donor in a cohort sampled during active COVID-19.

The V and J genes are TRBV3-1 (or the pseudogene TRBV3-2) and TRBJ1-2, with a weak D call TRBD1 (6 bases). The germline V gene encodes CDR1 LGHDT and CDR2 YNNKEL (reference sequence). The CDR3 has 13 amino acids. V was trimmed by 3 bases and J by 5 bases, leaving 10 bases between them. The CDR3 protein is CASSQDRLYGYTF. CDR3 nucleotides: TGTGCCAGCAGCCAGGACAGACTGTATGGCTACACCTTC.

V and J are TRBV9 and TRBJ2-7, with TRBD1 identical over 8 bases. Trimming at V came to 3 bases and at J to 3 bases, leaving 14 bases not matched to a gene. This CDR3 is 17 amino acids long. Germline CDR1 and CDR2: SGDLS and YYNGEE. DNA of the CDR3: TGTGCCAGCAGCGGGACCTCCGCAGGACAGGGCCGCTACGAGCAGTACTTC. It encodes CASSGTSAGQGRYEQYF.

The chain is built from TRBV5-1 and TRBJ2-3; weak D call: TRBD2 (7 bases). Trimming took off 4 bases at V and 1 base at J, with 19 bases between the two ends. CDR1 and CDR2 from the germline V gene are SGHRS and YFSETQ. This CDR3 has 17 residues. The CDR3 reads CASSGGREFSGTDTQYF. The CDR3 coding sequence is TGCGCCAGCAGCGGGGGGCGGGAGTTTTCGGGCACAGATACGCAGTATTTT. Drawing the rest from reference TRBV5-1 and TRBJ2-3, the complete variable domain is KAGVTQTPRYLIKTRGQQVTLSCSPISGHRSVSWYQQTPGQGLQFLFEYFSETQRNKGNFPGRFSGRQFSNSRSEMNVSTLELGDSALYLCASSGGREFSGTDTQYFGPGTRLTVL.

The chain combines TRBV24-1 with TRBJ1-5; 8 nucleotides agree with TRBD1. Trimming took 3 bases from V and 5 from J; bases not matched to a gene: 8. Germline V gene lookup returns CDR1 KGHDR and CDR2 SFDVKD. The CDR3 spans 16 residues. The CDR3 reads CATSDPSKTGDQPQHF. Written as DNA, the CDR3 is TGTGCCACCAGTGATCCCTCTAAGACAGGGGATCAGCCCCAGCATTTT.

J is TRBJ2-7 and V is TRBV27; 9 bases map to TRBD1. V lost 5 bases to trimming and J lost 6 bases; unmatched junction nucleotides: 8. CDR1 and CDR2 (germline): MNHEY, SMNVEV (reference sequence). CDR3 length equals 14 residues. The CDR3 is CASSLGTGIREQYF. As DNA, the CDR3 is TGTGCCAGCAGTCTCGGGACAGGGATACGCGAGCAGTACTTC.

In this sample, this clone turned up once. The chain combines TRBV29-1 with TRBJ2-5; 10 bases fit TRBD1. Germline V lookup: CDR1 SQVTM, CDR2 ANQGSEA. This CDR3 is built from 12 residues. Unmatched junction bases numbered 7, after V lost 6 bases and J lost 9 bases. The CDR3 region is CSVRTGGGSQYF. The DNA for the CDR3 is TGCAGCGTGCGGACAGGGGGAGGGTCCCAGTACTTC.

The chain uses TRBV19 and TRBJ2-1; possible D gene TRBD2, 6 bases. V lost 3 bases to trimming and J lost 4 bases, with 16 bases between them. Germline values: CDR1 LNHDA, CDR2 SQIVND (reference sequence). CDR3 length equals 16 residues. CDR3 sequence (DNA): TGTGCCAGTAGTATCGGCGGGACGGGGACTTACAATGAGCAGTTCTTC. Protein product: CASSIGGTGTYNEQFF.

The rearrangement links TRBV19 to TRBJ1-6, with 10 bases that match TRBD1. This CDR3 comprises 15 residues. V shed 7 bases and J 9 bases; nucleotides not matched to a gene: 9. The germline V gene encodes CDR1 LNHDA and CDR2 SQIVND (reference sequence). CDR3 sequence (DNA): TGTGCCAGTAAGGAGACAGGGGGCGGCATTTCACCCCTCCACTTT. Translated, it gives CASKETGGGISPLHF. Full variable domain (outside the CDR3, taken from reference TRBV19 and TRBJ1-6): DGGITQSPKYLFRKEGQNVTLSCEQNLNHDAMYWYRQDPGQGLRLIYYSQIVNDFQKGDIAEGYSVSREKKESFPLTVTSAQKNPTAFYLCASKETGGGISPLHFGNGTRLTVT.

This chain joins TRBV29-1 and TRBJ1-2, with 7 bases fitting TRBD1. This CDR3 is 13 amino acids long. Germline V CDR1 and CDR2: SQVTM, ANQGSEA. Germline trimming cut 6 bases from V and 7 bases from J; bases unmatched to any gene: 11. The CDR3 region is CSVLTTGSSGYTF. The CDR3 DNA reads TGCAGCGTGCTAACGACAGGGTCGAGTGGCTACACCTTC. Drawing the rest from reference TRBV29-1 and TRBJ1-2, the complete variable domain is SAVISQKPSRDICQRGTSLTIQCQVDSQVTMMFWYRQQPGQSLTLIATANQGSEATYESGFVIDKFPISRPNLTFSTLTVSNMSPEDSSIYLCSVLTTGSSGYTFGSGTRLTVV.

This chain connects TRBV27 to TRBJ1-3; D unresolved. Trimming took off 2 bases at V and 0 bases at J, with 5 bases between the two ends. Germline CDR1 MNHEY, CDR2 SMNVEV (reference sequence). CDR3 size: 14 residues. CDR3: CASSLKLSGNTIYF. DNA for the CDR3: TGTGCCAGCAGTTTAAAGCTCTCTGGAAACACCATATATTTT.

The chain combines TRBV11-2 with TRBJ2-7; D remains ambiguous. CDR1 is SGHAT and CDR2 is FQNNGV in the germline V gene. Trimming cost V 0 bases and J 6 bases, with 12 bases left between them. CDR3 length equals 14 residues. CDR3 DNA: TGTGCCAGCAGCTTAGAGCCAACCCCCGGCGAGCAGTACTTC. Translated: CASSLEPTPGEQYF.

The chain carries TRBV9 and TRBJ2-1, with TRBD2 as a possible D gene (5 bases). CDR3 length: 13 residues. The ends were cut back, 3 bases at V and 6 bases at J, with 10 bases in the middle. Germline assignment: CDR1 SGDLS and CDR2 YYNGEE. DNA for the CDR3: TGTGCCAGCAGCGGCGCCGGAGGCAATGAGCAGTTCTTC. It yields the protein CASSGAGGNEQFF.

The chain carries TRBV3-1 (or the pseudogene TRBV3-2) and TRBJ2-1; D possibly corresponds to TRBD2 (6 bases). Germline V lookup: CDR1 LGHDT, CDR2 YNNKEL (reference sequence). CDR3 length equals 14 residues. Trimming cost V 5 bases and J 3 bases, with 11 bases left between them. The CDR3 loop reads CASSWEENYNEQFF. In nucleotides, the CDR3 is TGTGCCAGCAGCTGGGAGGAAAACTACAATGAGCAGTTCTTC.

The chain couples TRBV10-3 to TRBJ1-2; D uncertain. Trimming left V 3 bases short and J 0 bases short, with 5 bases between. The CDR3 is 13 residues long. The germline gives CDR1 ENHRY, CDR2 SYGVKD. The CDR3 protein is CAISEQSNYGYTF. CDR3 bases: TGTGCCATCAGTGAACAGTCTAACTATGGCTACACCTTC.

By sample fraction, this clone is medium-sized. V usage is TRBV7-9 and J usage is TRBJ2-7; 8 bases line up with TRBD1. With 4 bases clipped from V and 1 base from J, the junction kept 9 bases outside the gene matches. In germline, CDR1 is SEHNR, CDR2 FQNEAQ (reference sequence). The CDR3 has 16 residues. CDR3 region: CASSSNRDRISYEQYF. Here the CDR3 DNA reads TGTGCCAGCAGCTCGAACCGGGACAGGATATCCTACGAGCAGTACTTC.

The chain links TRBV19 to TRBJ2-1, with D tentatively TRBD2 (5 bases). V lost 2 bases and J lost 8, with 19 bases in between. This CDR3 comprises 16 residues. Germline CDR1 is LNHDA and CDR2 is SQIVND (reference sequence). CDR3 DNA sequence: TGTGCCAGTAGTATATTCGGGATCGAGTACCGCGATGAGCAGTTCTTC. Translating it yields CASSIFGIEYRDEQFF.

The chain carries TRBV7-9 and TRBJ2-7; 8 nucleotides align to TRBD2. J lost 5 bases, V lost 5 bases, and 8 bases had no gene match. The germline V gene encodes CDR1 SEHNR and CDR2 FQNEAQ (reference sequence). The CDR3 runs to 14 residues. The CDR3 protein is CASSQGLVNDEQYF. The DNA of the CDR3 is TGTGCCAGCAGCCAGGGACTAGTTAACGACGAGCAGTACTTC.

This clone appeared a single time. CDR3 DNA sequence: TGTGCCAGCAGCCCGGGGTCCGAAGACGAGCAGTACTTC. It is translated as CASSPGSEDEQYF. The rearrangement links TRBV12-3 or TRBV12-4 to TRBJ2-7; perhaps TRBD2 as D (5 bases). Trimming cost V 6 bases and J 5 bases, with 14 bases left between them. The CDR3 has 13 residues.

The genes are TRBV19 and TRBJ2-1, with TRBD2 as a possible D gene (5 bases). The CDR3 consists of 15 residues. CDR1 is LNHDA, CDR2 SQIVND, per germline (reference sequence). V was pared by 3 bases and J by 4 bases, with 13 bases between. The CDR3 sequence is CASSMRAGPYNEQFF. CDR3 nucleotide sequence: TGTGCCAGTAGTATGAGGGCCGGGCCTTACAATGAGCAGTTCTTC.

The chain employs TRBV5-4 and TRBJ1-1, with D hard to call. Trimming left V 4 bases short and J 7 bases short, with 17 bases between. CDR1 is SGHNT, CDR2 YYREEE, per germline (reference sequence). This CDR3 contains 14 residues. The CDR3 loop is CASSDRGGAGEAFF. Written as DNA, the CDR3 is TGTGCCAGCAGCGACCGTGGCGGCGCGGGTGAAGCTTTCTTT.

The chain is built from TRBV5-1 and TRBJ2-3, with TRBD2 matching over 12 bases. The CDR3 extends over 17 amino acids. Germline V gene data show CDR1 as SGHRS and CDR2 as YFSETQ. Trimming took 0 bases from V and 0 from J; bases not matched to a gene: 2. This chain's CDR3 is CASSLGGLAGSTDTQYF. In DNA form, the CDR3 reads TGCGCCAGCAGCTTGGGAGGACTAGCGGGGAGCACAGATACGCAGTATTTT.

The chain couples TRBV6-2 or TRBV6-3 to TRBJ2-5, with 9 positions matching TRBD1. The V and J ends lost 0 bases and 2 bases, in that order; junction bases with no gene match: 7. This CDR3 has 17 residues. Germline CDR1 is MNHEY and CDR2 is SVGEGT. The CDR3 loop is CASSYSTTGGDQETQYF. The CDR3 nucleotides read TGTGCCAGCAGTTACTCGACGACAGGGGGGGATCAAGAGACCCAGTACTTC.

The chain is built from TRBV27 and TRBJ1-2; D unresolved. This CDR3 region has 15 residues. CDR1 is MNHEY and CDR2 is SMNVEV in the germline V gene (reference sequence). The V end was cut by 2 bases, the J end by 0 bases, with 10 bases between. CDR3 nucleotides: TGTGCCAGCAGTTTAGTTACGGGGACTAACTATGGCTACACCTTC. This sequence encodes CASSLVTGTNYGYTF.